The TCR beta chain described here comes from a study of Graves' ophthalmopathy and Graves' hyperthyroidism. Scientists amplified the TCR beta CDR3 regions from RNA transcripts. Second-round multiplex PCR followed a first-round RT-PCR using HTBI primers. A single record per CDR3 protein comes from TCRdb applying MiXCR to the multiplex PCR reads. The table has roughly 350,000 distinct CDR3 sequences, approximately 17% seen once. The specimen sequenced was peripheral blood. The TCR originated in an adult woman with stable Graves' hyperthyroidism.

CDR3 region: CASSSDGYQPQHF. The CDR3 nucleotides read TGTGCCAGCAGCTCGGACGGCTATCAGCCCCAGCATTTT. This chain uses TRBV6-1 with TRBJ1-5, with D unclear. Per the germline V gene, CDR1 is MNHNS and CDR2 is SASEGT. V gave up 6 bases and J gave up 5 bases, with 11 bases separating them. There are 13 residues in the CDR3.